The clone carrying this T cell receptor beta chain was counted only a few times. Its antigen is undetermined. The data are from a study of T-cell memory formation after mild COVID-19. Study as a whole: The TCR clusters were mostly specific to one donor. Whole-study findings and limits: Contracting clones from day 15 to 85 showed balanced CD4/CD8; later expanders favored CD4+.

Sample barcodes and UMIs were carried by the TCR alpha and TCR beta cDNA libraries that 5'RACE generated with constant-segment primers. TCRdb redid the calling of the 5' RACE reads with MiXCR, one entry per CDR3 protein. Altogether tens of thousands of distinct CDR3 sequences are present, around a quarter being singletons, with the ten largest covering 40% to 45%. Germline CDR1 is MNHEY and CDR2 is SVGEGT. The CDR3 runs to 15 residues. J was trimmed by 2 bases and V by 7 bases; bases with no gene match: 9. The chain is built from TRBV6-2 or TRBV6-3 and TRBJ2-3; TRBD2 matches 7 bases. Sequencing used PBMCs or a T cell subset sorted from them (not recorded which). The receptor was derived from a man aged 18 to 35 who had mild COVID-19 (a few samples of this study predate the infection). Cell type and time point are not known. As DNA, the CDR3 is TGTGCCAGCACCAACGGGGGGACCTACACAGATACGCAGTATTTT. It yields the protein CASTNGGTYTDTQYF.